Listed here is a single T cell receptor beta chain. As yet, its antigen is unknown. This specimen comes from a study of shared clonotypes between healthy human individuals. General study points: In general, naive subsets displayed greater estimated richness than memory subsets did.

From CD4+ cells came CD45RA+ naive and CD45RA-negative memory subsets. Profiling relied on immunoSEQ multiplex PCR, and the TCRdb table lists in-frame clones only, not all of them. The sample holds over a million clones; around 76% are singletons and the top ten take approximately 1.3%. With V trimmed by 2 bases and J by 16 bases, 20 bases remained unmatched. This CDR3 spans 18 amino acids. CDR1 is MDHEN, CDR2 SYDVKM, per germline. V gene TRBV28 combines with J gene TRBJ2-1, with TRBD2 matching 13 bases. The sequence was collected from a man aged 18 to 30 in good health. Sequencing was done on a sample of memory CD4+ T cells sorted from blood. As to subset: CD45RA-negative fraction. The DNA for the CDR3 is TGTGCCAGCAGTTTAGGGGGGGCCATGACTAGCGGGGGGCCCCAACCTTTCTTC. Translated: CASSLGGAMTSGGPQPFF.